This T cell receptor (beta chain) was captured in a study of shared clonotypes between healthy human individuals. General study results and limits: Approximately 5.4% of naive CD4 clonotypes were common to a few donors.

Germline assignment: CDR1 MNHEY and CDR2 SMNVEV (reference sequence). This CDR3 is 16 amino acids long. V dropped 3 bases and J dropped 0; count of bases not matched to a gene: 4. Healthy adults negative for HIV, lacking recent acute infections or vaccinations, served as donors. Combining CD45RO+ cells with CCR7-negative CD45RA+ TemRA cells gave CD8 memory. In regard to this clone: The antigen is not known.

Replicate PCRs run on sorted subsets employed 200 ng DNA, approximately 30,000 T cell genomes. Here immunoSEQ multiplex PCR was the method, and the copy in TCRdb shows in-frame clones only, minus some. This sample has about 320,000 clones, with about nine tenths found just once. The TCR sequence derives from a man younger than 35 in good health. The sequenced material came from memory CD8+ T cells sorted from blood. Subset specified: CD45RO+ cells pooled with CCR7-negative TemRA cells. V is TRBV27 and J is TRBJ2-7, with TRBD2 identical over 11 bases. CDR3 residues: CASSFSSGRTSYEQYF. In nucleotides, the CDR3 is TGTGCCAGCAGTTTTTCTAGCGGGAGGACCTCCTACGAGCAGTACTTC.